Listed below are T cell receptor beta chains from one sample, sequenced in a study of T cell changes during pregnancy in multiple sclerosis. Libraries were prepared by immunoSEQ multiplex PCR; TCRdb keeps only in-frame clonotypes and omits some of them. This sample yields some 10,000 clones, of which around 89% are seen a single time; less than 6.5% belongs to the top ten. The specimen comprised CD8+ T cells from peripheral blood mononuclear cells, sampled in the first trimester of pregnancy. Receptors were obtained from a female donor in good health, enrolled as a control in a pregnancy study. Each CDR3 is given without its conserved first and last residue. Clone size is given for some rows only: seen once, a few or many times, or a class if the clone is expanded.

abundance	v_gene	j_gene	CDR3aa
-	TRBV9	TRBJ2-7	ASSVGSGGQSSYEQY
-	TRBV5-1	TRBJ2-7	ASSLGSGGYEQY
-	TRBV2	TRBJ2-1	ASGTTEDNYNEQF
-	TRBV7-3	TRBJ2-3	ASSSDPRLAETGTDTQY
few	TRBV19	TRBJ2-2	ASKGTGDTGELF
once	TRBV19	TRBJ1-6	ASSAGTGTSPLH
-	TRBV2	TRBJ2-7	ASSGRQGLLSYEQY
once	TRBV7-3	TRBJ2-1	ASSLSGTGYNEQF
-	TRBV15	TRBJ2-1	ATTTGEDLAVEQF
-	TRBV13	TRBJ2-5	ASSAFGGGAGTQY
-	TRBV5-5	TRBJ2-3	ASSLSLAGALLDTQY
-	TRBV19	TRBJ1-1	ASSIRTGRTEAF
-	TRBV2	TRBJ2-1	ASTGGGEQF
few	TRBV4-3	TRBJ1-4	ASSQDPASGGEKLF
-	TRBV27	TRBJ1-4	ASSPRESNEKLF
-	TRBV7-2	TRBJ1-2	ASSLDITRGYGYT
-	TRBV7-6	TRBJ2-7	ASSVAPSGQPEQY
-	TRBV4-3	TRBJ1-2	ASSPVQGSGYGYT
-	TRBV4-3	TRBJ1-1	ASSPGQNTEAF
-	TRBV9	TRBJ2-7	ASSVEFREQY
-	TRBV11-2	TRBJ2-5	ASSHPDRDLETQY
few	TRBV15	TRBJ2-7	ATSPEAGAAYEQY
-	TRBV27	TRBJ2-3	ASSQGLAGAGDTQY
-	TRBV13	TRBJ2-3	ASSSQGPGDTQY
once	TRBV6-1	TRBJ2-3	ASTDSNLLPPDTQY
-	TRBV7-9	TRBJ1-4	ASSPQWDRTNEKLF
-	TRBV19	TRBJ2-5	ASSVGTGRQETQY
-	TRBV7-2	TRBJ2-7	ASSLQGGAYEQY
-	TRBV7-3	TRBJ1-6	ASSLTGADSPLH
-	TRBV27	TRBJ1-6	ASSSTGLDNSPLH
-	TRBV7-9	TRBJ1-2	ASSLDLLGQGAHGYT
medium-sized	TRBV7-6	TRBJ2-2	ASSFRQGAFNTGELF
-	TRBV6-6	TRBJ1-5	ASSYRTGNQPQH
-	TRBV6-5	TRBJ1-5	ASRNTGYNQPQH
few	TRBV27	TRBJ1-6	ASSLGTGVSPLH
-	TRBV5-1	TRBJ1-3	ASSFFESGLISGNTIY
-	TRBV25-1	TRBJ1-3	ASLDGLSPGNTIY
-	TRBV5-5	TRBJ1-2	ASSLIRVGGGYT
once	TRBV14	TRBJ1-2	ASSPGTGTYGYT
-	TRBV6-5	TRBJ1-1	ASSYSPQGMNTEAF
-	TRBV21-1	TRBJ1-1	ASSKMDRPLAEAF
-	TRBV7-7	TRBJ2-1	ASSQGPYNEQF
few	TRBV13	TRBJ1-1	ASSLGRTEAF
-	TRBV7-9	TRBJ1-3	ASSLDNRGQSGNTIY
-	TRBV27	TRBJ1-1	ASQGVGYTEAF
-	TRBV6-5	TRBJ2-1	ASSYRGGAREQF
-	TRBV9	TRBJ2-2	ASSPSGGGGELF
-	TRBV13	TRBJ2-5	ASSFGTSGDQETQY
-	TRBV6-4	TRBJ2-1	ASSDSADAEQF
-	TRBV2	TRBJ2-3	ASILASGASTDTQY
-	TRBV6-1	TRBJ2-7	ASSVASGGAYEQY
-	TRBV28	TRBJ2-7	ASSLRLAGSYEQY
-	TRBV7-2	TRBJ2-3	ASSRTRGDTQY
-	TRBV6-5	TRBJ2-7	ASSSNPYEQY
-	TRBV4-2	TRBJ2-2	ASSQVTIRGGDTGELF
-	TRBV4-3	TRBJ2-7	ASSQASGTGHYEQY
-	TRBV7-9	TRBJ2-7	ASGSPISYEQY
once	TRBV7-9	TRBJ1-5	ASSFGSNQPQH
-	TRBV13	TRBJ2-4	ASSFSVLAKNIQY